This T cell receptor (beta chain) was retrieved from a study of blood T cell repertoires in COVID-19. Across the study: The United States, Italy and Spain were the sources of the acute and convalescent COVID-19 samples. T cells, B-cell-depleted T cells, or PBMCs provided the cDNA or gDNA that served as material.

As originally analysed: Counts of nucleated cells, estimated from reference gene primer amplification, were obtained. Some clones are missing from TCRdb's copy, which holds only in-frame ones; the method was immunoSEQ multiplex PCR. V, J and clone size are those of that table, while D and trimming were read from the DNA. The sample consists of 150,000 or so clones, around 74% of them appearing once. This CDR3 region has 14 residues. The V gene's germline CDR1 is MNHEY and CDR2 SVGEGT. The V end lost 2 bases, the J end lost 3 bases, and 8 bases lay between the germline ends. V is TRBV6-2 or TRBV6-3 and J is TRBJ1-5; D is uncertain. The sequenced material came from peripheral blood. The TCR sequence derives from an elderly woman with acute or convalescent COVID-19. CDR3 bases: TGTGCCAGCAGTTACCGGAGCGTCAATCAGCCCCAGCATTTT. This codes for CASSYRSVNQPQHF.